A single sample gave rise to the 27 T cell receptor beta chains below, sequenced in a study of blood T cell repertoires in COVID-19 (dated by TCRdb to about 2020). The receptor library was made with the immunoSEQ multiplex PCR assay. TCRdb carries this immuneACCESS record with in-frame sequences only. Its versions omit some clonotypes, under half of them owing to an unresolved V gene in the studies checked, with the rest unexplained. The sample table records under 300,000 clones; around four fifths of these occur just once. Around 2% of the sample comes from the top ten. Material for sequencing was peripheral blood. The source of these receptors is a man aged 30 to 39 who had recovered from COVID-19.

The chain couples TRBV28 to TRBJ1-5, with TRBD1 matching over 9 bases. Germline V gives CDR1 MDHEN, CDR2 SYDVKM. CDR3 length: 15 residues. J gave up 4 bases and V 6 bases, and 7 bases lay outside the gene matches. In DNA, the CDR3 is TGTGCCAGCAGCGCAGGGACAGGGCGGAATCAGCCCCAGCATTTT. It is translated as CASSAGTGRNQPQHF.

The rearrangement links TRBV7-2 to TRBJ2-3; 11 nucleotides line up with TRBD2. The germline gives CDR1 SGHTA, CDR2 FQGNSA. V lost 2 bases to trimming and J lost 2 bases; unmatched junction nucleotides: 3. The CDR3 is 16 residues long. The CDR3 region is CASSLLAGGYTDTQYF. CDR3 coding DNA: TGTGCCAGCAGCTTATTAGCGGGGGGGTACACAGATACGCAGTATTTT. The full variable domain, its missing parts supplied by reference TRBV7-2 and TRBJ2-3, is GAGVSQSPSNKVTEKGKDVELRCDPISGHTALYWYRQSLGQGLEFLIYFQGNSAPDKSGLPSDRFSAERTGGSVSTLTIQRTQQEDSAVYLCASSLLAGGYTDTQYFGPGTRLTVL.

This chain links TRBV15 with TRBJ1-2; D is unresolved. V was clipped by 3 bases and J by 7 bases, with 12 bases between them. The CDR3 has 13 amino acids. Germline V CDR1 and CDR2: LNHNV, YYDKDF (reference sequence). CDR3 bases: TGTGCCACCAGCAGCCTTCAGGTGGGTGGCTACACCTTC. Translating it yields CATSSLQVGGYTF.

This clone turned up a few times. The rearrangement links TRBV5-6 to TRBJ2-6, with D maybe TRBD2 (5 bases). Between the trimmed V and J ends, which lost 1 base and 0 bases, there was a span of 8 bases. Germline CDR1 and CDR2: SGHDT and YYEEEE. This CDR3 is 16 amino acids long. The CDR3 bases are TGTGCCAGCAGCTTGCGGGGTGGCTCTGGGGCCAACGTCCTGACTTTC. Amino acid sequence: CASSLRGGSGANVLTF.

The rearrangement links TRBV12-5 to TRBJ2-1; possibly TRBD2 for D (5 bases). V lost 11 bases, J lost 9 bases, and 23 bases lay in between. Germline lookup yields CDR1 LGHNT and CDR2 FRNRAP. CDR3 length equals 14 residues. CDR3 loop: CASGGEGVVSEQFF. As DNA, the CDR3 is TGTGCTTCGGGTGGTGAGGGTGTGGTCAGTGAGCAGTTCTTC. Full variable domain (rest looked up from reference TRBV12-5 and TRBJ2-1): DARVTQTPRHKVTEMGQEVTMRCQPILGHNTVFWYRQTMMQGLELLAYFRNRAPLDDSGMPKDRFSAEMPDATLATLKIQPSEPRDSAVYFCASGGEGVVSEQFFGPGTRLTVL.

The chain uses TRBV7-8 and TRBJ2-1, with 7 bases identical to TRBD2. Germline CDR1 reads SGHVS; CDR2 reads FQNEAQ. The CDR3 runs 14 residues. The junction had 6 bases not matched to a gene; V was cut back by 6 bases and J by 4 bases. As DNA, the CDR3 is TGTGCCAGCAGGGGCGGGGGAAGGTACAATGAGCAGTTCTTC. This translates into CASRGGGRYNEQFF.

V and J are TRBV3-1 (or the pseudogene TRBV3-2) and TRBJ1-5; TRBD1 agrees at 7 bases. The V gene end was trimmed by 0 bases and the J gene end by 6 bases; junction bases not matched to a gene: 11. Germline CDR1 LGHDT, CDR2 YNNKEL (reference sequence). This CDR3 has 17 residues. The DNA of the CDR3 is TGTGCCAGCAGCCAAGATTTTCCGGCGGCAGGGGGTCAGCCCCAGCATTTT. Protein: CASSQDFPAAGGQPQHF.

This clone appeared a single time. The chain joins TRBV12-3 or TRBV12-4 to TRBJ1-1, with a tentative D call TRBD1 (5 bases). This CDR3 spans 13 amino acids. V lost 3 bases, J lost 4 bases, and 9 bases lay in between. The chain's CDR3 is CASSFGGVTEAFF. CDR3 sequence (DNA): TGTGCCAGCAGTTTCGGGGGAGTCACTGAAGCTTTCTTT.

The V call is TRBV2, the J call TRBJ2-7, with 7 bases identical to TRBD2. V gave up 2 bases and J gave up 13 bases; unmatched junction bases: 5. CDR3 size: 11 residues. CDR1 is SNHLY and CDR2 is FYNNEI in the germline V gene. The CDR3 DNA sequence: TGTGCCAGCAGTGAAAGGGGACTACCTTACGTC. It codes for CASSERGLPYV.

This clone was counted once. CDR3 in DNA: TGTGCCAGCAGCCAAGATGGAGGGGGCGCTTTTGGCTACACCTTC. Translation gives CASSQDGGGAFGYTF. The V gene is TRBV3-1 (or the pseudogene TRBV3-2), the J gene TRBJ1-2, with 7 positions matching TRBD1. The CDR3 length is 15 residues. Unmatched junction bases numbered 8, after V lost 0 bases and J lost 7 bases. Germline V gene sequence: CDR1 LGHDT, CDR2 YNNKEL (reference sequence).

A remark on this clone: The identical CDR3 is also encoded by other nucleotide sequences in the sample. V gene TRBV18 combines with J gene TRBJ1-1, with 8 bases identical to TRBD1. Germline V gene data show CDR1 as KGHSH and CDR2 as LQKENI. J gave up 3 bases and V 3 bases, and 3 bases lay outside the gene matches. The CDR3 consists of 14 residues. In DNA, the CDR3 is TGTGCCAGCTCACCCCTGACAGGGGACACTGAAGCTTTCTTT. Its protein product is CASSPLTGDTEAFF.

The CDR3 coding sequence is TGTGCCAGCAGCCGACAGGAGAACACTGAAGCTTTCTTT. Protein: CASSRQENTEAFF. The chain links TRBV7-8 to TRBJ1-1; possible D gene TRBD1, 6 bases. The CDR3 spans 13 residues. V lost 5 bases and J lost 1, with 8 bases in between. Germline V CDR1 and CDR2: SGHVS, FQNEAQ.

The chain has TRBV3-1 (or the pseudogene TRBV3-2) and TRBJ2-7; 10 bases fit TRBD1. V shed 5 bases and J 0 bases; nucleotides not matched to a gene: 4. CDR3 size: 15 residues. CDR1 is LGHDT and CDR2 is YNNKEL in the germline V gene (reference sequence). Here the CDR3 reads CASSEGQGSSYEQYF. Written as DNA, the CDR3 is TGTGCCAGCAGCGAGGGACAGGGGAGCTCCTACGAGCAGTACTTC.

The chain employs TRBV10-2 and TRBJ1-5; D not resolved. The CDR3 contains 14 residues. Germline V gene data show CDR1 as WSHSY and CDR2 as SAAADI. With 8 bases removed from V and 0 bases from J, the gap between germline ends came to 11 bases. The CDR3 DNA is TGCGCCAGCGGGGAGGGTCCTAGCAATCAGCCCCAGCATTTT. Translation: CASGEGPSNQPQHF.

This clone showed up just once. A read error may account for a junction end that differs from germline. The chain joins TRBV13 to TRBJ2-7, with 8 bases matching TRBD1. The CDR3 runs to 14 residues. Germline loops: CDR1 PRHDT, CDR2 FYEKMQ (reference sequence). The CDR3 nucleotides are TGTGCCAGCAGCTTATCCGGGACAGGCTTTCCCCCCTTGTTC. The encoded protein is CASSLSGTGFPPLF.

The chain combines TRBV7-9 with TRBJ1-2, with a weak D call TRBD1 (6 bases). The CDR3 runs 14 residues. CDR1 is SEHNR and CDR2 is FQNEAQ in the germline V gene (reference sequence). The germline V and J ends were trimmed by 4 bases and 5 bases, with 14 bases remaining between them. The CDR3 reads CASSSDRRPYGYTF. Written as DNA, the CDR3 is TGTGCCAGCAGCTCGGACAGAAGGCCTTATGGCTACACCTTC. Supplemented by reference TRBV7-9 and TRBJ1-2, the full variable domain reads DTGVSQNPRHKITKRGQNVTFRCDPISEHNRLYWYRQTLGQGPEFLTYFQNEAQLEKSRLLSDRFSAERPKGSFSTLEIQRTEQGDSAMYLCASSSDRRPYGYTFGSGTRLTVV.

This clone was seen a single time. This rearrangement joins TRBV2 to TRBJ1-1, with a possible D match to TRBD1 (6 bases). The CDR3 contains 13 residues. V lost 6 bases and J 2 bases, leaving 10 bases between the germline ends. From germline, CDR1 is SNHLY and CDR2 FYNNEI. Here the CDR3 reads CASRDSLNTEAFF. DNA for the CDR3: TGTGCCAGCAGGGACAGTCTAAACACTGAAGCTTTCTTT.

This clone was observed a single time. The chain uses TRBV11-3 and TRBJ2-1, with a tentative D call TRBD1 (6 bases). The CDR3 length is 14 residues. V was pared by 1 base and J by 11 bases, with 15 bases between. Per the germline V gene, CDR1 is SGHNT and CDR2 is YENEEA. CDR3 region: CASSLGQQGTKQFF. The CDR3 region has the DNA TGTGCCAGCAGCTTAGGACAACAGGGTACAAAGCAGTTCTTC.

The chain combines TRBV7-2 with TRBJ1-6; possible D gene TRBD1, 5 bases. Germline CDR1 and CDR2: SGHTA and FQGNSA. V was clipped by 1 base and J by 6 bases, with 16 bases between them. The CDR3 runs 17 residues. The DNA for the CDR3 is TGTGCCAGCAGCTTAGTGTACTCAGGGCTAACTAATTCACCCCTCCACTTT. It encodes CASSLVYSGLTNSPLHF.

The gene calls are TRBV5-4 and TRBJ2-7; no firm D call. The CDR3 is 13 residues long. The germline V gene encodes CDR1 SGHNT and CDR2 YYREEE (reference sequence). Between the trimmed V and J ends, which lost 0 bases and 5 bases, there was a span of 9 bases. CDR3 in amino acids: CASSLAVVNEQYF. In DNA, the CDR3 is TGTGCCAGCAGCTTGGCCGTAGTCAACGAGCAGTACTTC.

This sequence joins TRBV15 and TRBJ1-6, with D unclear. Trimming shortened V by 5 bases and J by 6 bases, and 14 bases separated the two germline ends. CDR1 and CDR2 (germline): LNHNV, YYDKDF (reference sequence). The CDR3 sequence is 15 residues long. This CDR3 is CATSDDGGINSPLHF. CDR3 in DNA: TGTGCCACCAGCGACGATGGCGGAATTAATTCACCCCTCCACTTT.

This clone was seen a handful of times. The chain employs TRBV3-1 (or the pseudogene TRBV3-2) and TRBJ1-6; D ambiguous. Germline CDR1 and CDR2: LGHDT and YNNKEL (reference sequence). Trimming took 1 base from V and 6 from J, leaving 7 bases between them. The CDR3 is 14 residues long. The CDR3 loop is CASSQVSRNSPLHF. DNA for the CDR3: TGTGCCAGCAGCCAAGTGAGCCGTAATTCACCCCTCCACTTT.

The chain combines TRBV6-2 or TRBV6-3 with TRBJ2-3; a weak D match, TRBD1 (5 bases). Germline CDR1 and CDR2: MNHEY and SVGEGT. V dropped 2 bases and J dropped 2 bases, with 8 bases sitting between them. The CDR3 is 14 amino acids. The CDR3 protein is CASSYRTSTDTQYF. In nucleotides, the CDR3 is TGTGCCAGCAGTTACCGGACATCCACAGATACGCAGTATTTT.

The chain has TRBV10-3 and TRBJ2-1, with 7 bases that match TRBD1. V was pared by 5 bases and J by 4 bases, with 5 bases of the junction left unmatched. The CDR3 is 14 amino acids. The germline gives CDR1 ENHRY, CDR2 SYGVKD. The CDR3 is CAISPGQLYNEQFF. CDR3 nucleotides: TGTGCCATCAGTCCGGGACAGCTATACAATGAGCAGTTCTTC.

The CDR3 loop reads CASSTGPGEKLFF. The DNA of the CDR3 is TGTGCCAGTAGTACCGGACCGGGAGAAAAACTGTTTTTT. The chain carries TRBV19 and TRBJ1-4; no firm D call. This CDR3 comprises 13 residues. Germline loops: CDR1 LNHDA, CDR2 SQIVND (reference sequence). V dropped 4 bases and J dropped 8 bases, with 11 bases sitting between them.

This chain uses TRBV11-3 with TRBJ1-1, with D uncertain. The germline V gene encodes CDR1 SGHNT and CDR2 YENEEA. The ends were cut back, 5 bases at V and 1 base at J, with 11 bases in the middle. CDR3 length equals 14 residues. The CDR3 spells CASSLGAGNTEAFF. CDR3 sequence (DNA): TGTGCCAGCAGCCTAGGAGCAGGGAACACTGAAGCTTTCTTT.

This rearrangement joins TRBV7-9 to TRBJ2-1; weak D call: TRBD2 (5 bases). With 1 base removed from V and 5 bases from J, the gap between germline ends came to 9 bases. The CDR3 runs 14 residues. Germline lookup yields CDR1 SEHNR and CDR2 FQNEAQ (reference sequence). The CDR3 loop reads CASSLVGSDNEQFF. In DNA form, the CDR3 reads TGTGCCAGCAGCTTAGTGGGTAGCGACAATGAGCAGTTCTTC.